The 21 T cell receptor beta chains given below trace back to one sample, sequenced in a study of cytomegalovirus exposure and HLA in healthy donors. 60 Vbeta and 13 Jbeta primers were used in PCR. TCRdb keeps only in-frame clones here, not all; method: immunoSEQ multiplex PCR. The data contain more than 60,000 clones, 79% of them seen just once; the ten biggest clones take up roughly 3%. Sample: PBMCs. Receptors originate from a woman in her thirties in good health and CMV-seronegative.

The chain couples TRBV19 to TRBJ1-5; tentatively, D is TRBD1 (5 bases). This CDR3 has 15 amino acids. Trimming cost V 5 bases and J 0 bases, with 11 bases left between them. The germline V gene has CDR1 LNHDA and CDR2 SQIVND (reference sequence). CDR3 nucleotide sequence: TGTGCCAGTAGTGCGGACAATTATAGCAATCAGCCCCAGCATTTT. It is translated as CASSADNYSNQPQHF.

The CDR3 sequence is CASSFWGSLNEKLFF. The CDR3 DNA reads as TGTGCCAGCAGCTTCTGGGGCAGTCTGAATGAAAAACTGTTTTTT. V usage is TRBV5-6 and J usage is TRBJ1-4; perhaps TRBD1 as D (5 bases). The germline V gene has CDR1 SGHDT and CDR2 YYEEEE. V lost 2 bases to trimming and J lost 5 bases, with 13 bases between them. The CDR3 is made up of 15 amino acids.

This chain connects TRBV6-5 to TRBJ2-7; D possibly corresponds to TRBD1 (6 bases). V was cut by 0 bases and J by 0 bases, with 6 bases left in between. The CDR3 runs 14 residues. Germline-derived CDR1 and CDR2 are MNHEY and SVGAGI. CDR3 sequence: CASSYSGGSYEQYF. CDR3 nucleotides: TGTGCCAGCAGTTACTCAGGGGGCTCCTACGAGCAGTACTTC.

This rearrangement joins TRBV30 to TRBJ1-1; D is perhaps TRBD1 (5 bases). V was shortened by 4 bases and J by 2 bases, with 11 bases between the two germline ends. The CDR3 is 13 amino acids. Germline V gene sequence: CDR1 GTSNPN, CDR2 SVGIG (reference sequence). CDR3 bases: TGTGCCTGGACTGGCAGGGTCAACACTGAAGCTTTCTTT. Its translation is CAWTGRVNTEAFF.

The chain employs TRBV9 and TRBJ2-3; TRBD1 matches at 8 bases. The CDR3 totals 15 residues. The V segment lost 6 bases and the J segment 2 bases; nucleotides outside the gene matches: 8. CDR1 and CDR2 (germline): SGDLS, YYNGEE. The CDR3 loop reads CASNFRGRITDTQYF. For the CDR3, the DNA is TGTGCCAGCAACTTCAGGGGGCGAATCACAGATACGCAGTATTTT.

The genes are TRBV7-7 and TRBJ2-7; unclear D gene. Germline values: CDR1 SSHAT, CDR2 FNYEAQ (reference sequence). The CDR3 contains 14 residues. Trimming shortened V by 1 base and J by 1 base, and 8 bases separated the two germline ends. CDR3 residues: CASSLEPGSYEQYF. As DNA, the CDR3 is TGTGCCAGCAGCTTAGAGCCGGGTTCCTACGAGCAGTACTTC. The full variable domain, rest sourced from reference TRBV7-7 and TRBJ2-7, is GAGVSQSPRYKVTKRGQDVTLRCDPISSHATLYWYQQALGQGPEFLTYFNYEAQPDKSGLPSDRFSAERPEGSISTLTIQRTEQRDSAMYRCASSLEPGSYEQYFGPGTRLTVT.

Details on this clone: A junction end diverges from the germline sequence, so it may reflect a read error. V is TRBV11-2 and J is TRBJ2-7; perhaps TRBD1 as D (6 bases). This CDR3 comprises 15 residues. CDR1 is SGHAT and CDR2 is FQNNGV in the germline V gene. CDR3 protein: CASSLDLLEQGAKNF. CDR3 DNA: TGTGCCAGCAGCTTAGATTTGTTAGAACAGGGTGCAAAGAACTTC.

The J gene is TRBJ1-2, the V gene TRBV19, with 7 bases lining up with TRBD1. V lost 6 bases, J lost 3 bases, and 7 bases stayed unmatched. Germline V gene lookup returns CDR1 LNHDA and CDR2 SQIVND (reference sequence). The CDR3 runs 14 residues. This chain's CDR3 is CASRTLTGYYGYTF. CDR3 DNA: TGTGCCAGTAGAACCCTGACAGGGTACTATGGCTACACCTTC.

This rearrangement joins TRBV19 to TRBJ2-7, with D possibly matching TRBD1 (5 bases). Germline CDR1 is LNHDA and CDR2 is SQIVND (reference sequence). Trimming cost V 6 bases and J 4 bases, with 19 bases left between them. This CDR3 is built from 15 residues. CDR3 residues: CASSKTAMPLYEQYF. CDR3 bases: TGTGCCAGTAGCAAGACAGCTATGCCGTTATACGAGCAGTACTTC.

The CDR3 bases are TGTGCCAGCAGCTTCGAGGGCTATGGCTACACCTTC. Encoded protein: CASSFEGYGYTF. The J gene is TRBJ1-2, the V gene TRBV11-2; D not resolved. CDR3 length equals 12 residues. Germline V gene data show CDR1 as SGHAT and CDR2 as FQNNGV. Trimming cost V 3 bases and J 4 bases, with 6 bases left between them.

This clone occurred once. The chain links TRBV4-3 to TRBJ2-7, with TRBD1 identical over 7 bases. The germline CDR1 and CDR2 sequences are LGHNA and YSLEER. Trimming removed 0 bases from V and 2 bases from J; junction bases left unmatched: 4. CDR3 length equals 15 residues. The CDR3 region is CASSQDQDRTYEQYF. The CDR3 bases are TGCGCCAGCAGCCAAGATCAGGACAGGACCTACGAGCAGTACTTC.

The rearrangement links TRBV19 to TRBJ1-1; 7 bases are shared with TRBD1. J was trimmed by 2 bases and V by 6 bases; bases with no gene match: 9. Germline values: CDR1 LNHDA, CDR2 SQIVND (reference sequence). CDR3 length equals 15 residues. CDR3 residues: CASSTTRGANTEAFF. The CDR3 coding sequence is TGTGCCAGTAGCACTACCAGGGGGGCAAACACTGAAGCTTTCTTT.

The CDR3 sequence: CASSINRDEQYF. In DNA form, the CDR3 reads TGTGCCAGCAGCATAAACAGGGACGAGCAGTACTTC. The chain recombines TRBV6-6 with TRBJ2-7; perhaps TRBD1 as D (6 bases). V was clipped by 6 bases and J by 5 bases, with 11 bases between them. The CDR3 totals 12 residues. The germline CDR1 and CDR2 sequences are MNHNY and SVGAGI (reference sequence).

With respect to this clone: Other DNA sequences from this sample encode an identical CDR3 as well. This CDR3 is CASSRQENTEAFF. In DNA form, the CDR3 reads TGTGCCAGCAGCCGACAGGAGAACACTGAAGCTTTCTTT. The chain carries TRBV7-2 and TRBJ1-1; D may be TRBD1 (6 bases). The CDR3 is 13 residues long. V shed 5 bases and J shed 1 base, with 8 bases lying between them. Germline V CDR1 and CDR2: SGHTA, FQGNSA.

The chain recombines TRBV6-4 with TRBJ2-2; 10 positions agree with TRBD2. V lost 3 bases to trimming and J lost 4 bases; unmatched junction nucleotides: 2. The CDR3 has 15 residues. The V gene's germline CDR1 is MRHNA and CDR2 SNTAGT. CDR3 coding DNA: TGTGCCAGCAGTGAAAGCGGGGGGGCCACCGGGGAGCTGTTTTTT. It is translated as CASSESGGATGELFF.

The V call is TRBV2, the J call TRBJ2-3; D may be TRBD1 (7 bases). This CDR3 is 14 amino acids long. Germline V gene data show CDR1 as SNHLY and CDR2 as FYNNEI. Trimming pared 7 bases from V and 5 bases from J, leaving 16 bases between. For the CDR3, the DNA is TGTGCCAGCAAAGAGTCAGGGGGAGGAGATACGCAGTATTTT. Residues: CASKESGGGDTQYF.

This chain connects TRBV18 to TRBJ1-1; tentative D call: TRBD1 (6 bases). The V and J ends lost 0 bases and 11 bases respectively, with 13 bases between them. The CDR3 contains 13 residues. Germline CDR1 and CDR2: KGHSH and LQKENI. The CDR3 coding sequence is TGTGCCAGCTCACCACCAGATGGACAGCGGGCTTTCTTT. Encoded protein: CASSPPDGQRAFF.

This rearrangement joins TRBV18 to TRBJ1-2; D possibly corresponds to TRBD1 (5 bases). Germline values: CDR1 KGHSH, CDR2 LQKENI. Trimming removed 3 bases from V and 7 bases from J, with 15 bases in between. There are 14 residues in the CDR3. CDR3 residues: CASSPRREVGGYTF. The CDR3 nucleotides read TGTGCCAGCTCACCCCGCAGGGAAGTGGGTGGCTACACCTTC.

This chain joins TRBV7-2 and TRBJ2-3; D perhaps matches TRBD1 (5 bases). Per the germline V gene, CDR1 is SGHTA and CDR2 is FQGNSA. V was shortened by 0 bases and J by 6 bases, with 7 bases between the two germline ends. The CDR3 consists of 13 residues. The DNA for the CDR3 is TGTGCCAGCAGCTTAGCCAGGGTGGATACGCAGTATTTT. This translates into CASSLARVDTQYF. Using reference TRBV7-2 and TRBJ2-3 for the parts outside the CDR3, the full variable domain is GAGVSQSPSNKVTEKGKDVELRCDPISGHTALYWYRQSLGQGLEFLIYFQGNSAPDKSGLPSDRFSAERTGGSVSTLTIQRTQQEDSAVYLCASSLARVDTQYFGPGTRLTVL.

This rearrangement joins TRBV19 to TRBJ1-2, with 7 positions matching TRBD1. CDR1 LNHDA and CDR2 SQIVND come from the germline V gene (reference sequence). This CDR3 is built from 14 residues. With 5 bases clipped from V and 5 bases from J, the junction kept 8 bases outside the gene matches. CDR3 nucleotide sequence: TGTGCCAGTAGTTTCCAGGGGGACAGTTATGGCTACACCTTC. This codes for CASSFQGDSYGYTF.

This clone was recorded a few times. The rearrangement joins TRBV27 to TRBJ1-1; no clear D gene. The V gene's germline CDR1 is MNHEY and CDR2 SMNVEV (reference sequence). V lost 6 bases to trimming and J lost 0 bases, with 8 bases between them. The CDR3 is 13 residues long. CDR3 nucleotide sequence: TGTGCCAGCAGCGTGACAATGAACACTGAAGCTTTCTTT. Amino acid sequence: CASSVTMNTEAFF.